A selection of T cell receptor beta chains follows, all from one sample in a study of tumor-infiltrating lymphocytes in primary liver carcinoma. TCRdb recomputed calls from the multiplex PCR reads with MiXCR, one row per CDR3 protein. There are 180,000 or so distinct CDR3 sequences in the sample; roughly 60% occur only once, and around 68% lies in the top ten. The sequencing sample was made of peripheral blood. The source is a man in his forties with primary liver carcinoma and hepatitis B virus infection. The CDR3 runs from the conserved cysteine through the conserved F or W. Fields, in order: D gene, clone size, V gene, J gene, CDR3 protein, CDR3 DNA. The D gene is left open where the match is weak. Clone size is stated in some rows and not others, as once, few, many or a class when expanded.

>TRBD2|many|TRBV4-1|TRBJ2-3
CASSQDYASGDTDTQYF
TGCGCCAGCAGCCAAGATTATGCTAGCGGAGACACAGATACGCAGTATTTT
>-|-|TRBV11-3|TRBJ2-2
CASSLESDEELFF
TGTGCCAGTAGCTTAGAGAGCGACGAGGAGCTGTTTTTT
>-|-|TRBV29-1|TRBJ2-5
CSVDQYIGETQYF
TGCAGCGTTGACCAGTATATTGGTGAGACCCAGTACTTC
>-|-|TRBV6-5|TRBJ1-4
CASSYSGGGEKLFF
TGTGCCAGCAGTTACTCCGGGGGGGGAGAAAAACTGTTTTTT
>-|-|TRBV29-1|TRBJ2-2
CSVAGQWNTGELFF
TGCAGCGTTGCGGGACAATGGAACACCGGGGAGCTGTTTTTT
>TRBD2|few|TRBV6-2/TRBV6-3|TRBJ2-7
CASNPRLAGAYEQYF
TGTGCCAGCAATCCTCGACTAGCGGGAGCATACGAGCAGTACTTC
>TRBD1|many|TRBV12-3/TRBV12-4|TRBJ2-1
CASTLQGASEQFF
TGTGCCAGCACCTTACAGGGGGCGAGTGAGCAGTTCTTC
>-|few|TRBV12-3/TRBV12-4|TRBJ2-1
CASSRTGIDEQFF
TGTGCCAGCAGCCGTACAGGGATCGATGAGCAGTTCTTC
>TRBD1|once|TRBV7-9|TRBJ1-2
CASSRTGRNYVYTF
TGTGCCAGCAGCCGGACAGGGCGGAACTATGTCTACACCTTC
>TRBD2|-|TRBV11-2|TRBJ2-5
CASSFRTSGQETQYF
TGTGCCAGCAGCTTCCGGACTAGCGGACAAGAGACCCAGTACTTC
>-|-|TRBV19|TRBJ2-2
CASSTRASTGELFF
TGTGCCAGTAGTACTCGCGCAAGCACCGGGGAGCTGTTTTTT
>TRBD1|-|TRBV11-2|TRBJ2-5
CASSPAGGPGENQYF
TGTGCCAGCAGCCCGGCAGGGGGCCCGGGAGAGAACCAGTACTTC
>-|-|TRBV11-2|TRBJ2-1
CASSLGVTVAGNEQSF
TGTGCCAGCAGCTTAGGGGTGACGGTCGCAGGCAATGAGCAGTCCTTC
>-|-|TRBV6-5|TRBJ2-7
CASCPSQGSYEQYF
TGTGCCAGCTGTCCCTCCCAGGGTTCCTACGAGCAGTACTTC
>-|-|TRBV29-1|TRBJ2-4
CSVVFYQAKNIQYF
TGCAGCGTTGTTTTTTACCAAGCCAAAAACATTCAGTACTTC
>-|-|TRBV6-1|TRBJ1-5
CSSGGAGYIYQPQHF
TGTTCCAGCGGAGGGGCAGGCTACATTTATCAGCCCCAGCATTTT
>-|few|TRBV6-5|TRBJ2-7
CASSTSLRQYF
TGTGCCAGCAGTACCAGCCTCCGGCAGTACTTC
>-|few|TRBV5-6|TRBJ1-3
CASIRWGSGNTIYF
TGTGCCAGCATCCGGTGGGGCTCTGGAAACACCATATATTTT
>-|-|TRBV28|TRBJ2-3
CASSWVGRTDTRYF
TGTGCCAGCAGTTGGGTAGGGAGGACAGATACGCGGTATTTT
>TRBD1|few|TRBV6-6|TRBJ2-7
CASSYSRDREFWSYEQYF
TGTGCCAGCAGTTACTCTCGGGACAGGGAGTTTTGGTCCTACGAGCAGTACTTC
>-|few|TRBV29-1|TRBJ1-1
CSVAKGTEAFF
TGCAGCGTTGCCAAAGGAACTGAAGCTTTCTTT
>-|-|TRBV4-1|TRBJ1-2
CASSQPHGGKGYTF
TGCGCCAGCAGCCAACCACACGGAGGTAAGGGCTACACCTTC
>TRBD1|few|TRBV6-6|TRBJ2-7
CASSYIRGRYEQYF
TGTGCCAGCAGTTACATCAGGGGGCGGTACGAGCAGTACTTC
>-|-|TRBV5-1|TRBJ1-5
CASSLSGISNQPQHF
TGCGCCAGCAGTCTCTCCGGGATTAGCAATCAGCCCCAGCATTTT
>-|many|TRBV4-1|TRBJ2-3
CASSQGQTTDTQYF
TGCGCCAGCAGCCAAGGTCAGACCACAGATACGCAGTATTTT
>-|-|TRBV6-1|TRBJ1-2
CTSSEIHSSNYGYTF
TGTACCAGCAGCGAAATCCACAGCTCTAACTATGGCTACACCTTC
>TRBD1|-|TRBV12-3/TRBV12-4|TRBJ2-2
CASSPRGQGANGELFF
TGTGCCAGCAGTCCGAGGGGACAGGGGGCGAACGGGGAGCTGTTTTTT
>TRBD1|few|TRBV29-1|TRBJ2-5
CSSRRGETQYF
TGCAGCTCCCGCAGGGGGGAGACCCAGTACTTC
>-|few|TRBV6-1|TRBJ1-1
CASSEARTPGTEAFF
TGTGCCAGCAGTGAAGCAAGGACACCCGGCACTGAAGCTTTCTTT
>TRBD1|-|TRBV6-5|TRBJ2-1
CASSYSVGQGAHNEQFF
TGTGCCAGCAGTTACTCTGTCGGACAGGGGGCCCACAATGAGCAGTTCTTC
>-|few|TRBV5-1|TRBJ2-5
CASSRSGPQTQYF
TGCGCCAGCAGCCGATCGGGACCTCAGACCCAGTACTTC
>-|many|TRBV11-3|TRBJ2-7
CASSLGPLREQYF
TGTGCCAGCAGCTTAGGTCCGCTGAGGGAGCAGTACTTC
>TRBD1|-|TRBV12-3/TRBV12-4|TRBJ2-7
CASGSGQGYGQYF
TGTGCCAGCGGTTCGGGACAGGGTTACGGACAGTACTTC
>TRBD2|-|TRBV28|TRBJ2-7
CASSAPGLAAGEQYF
TGTGCCAGCAGCGCCCCGGGACTAGCAGCCGGCGAGCAGTACTTC
>-|-|TRBV11-2|TRBJ2-5
CASSSRALDGKTQYF
TGTGCCAGCAGCAGCCGGGCCCTTGATGGGAAGACCCAGTACTTC
>-|-|TRBV5-1|TRBJ1-3
CASSTDGSSGNTIYF
TGCGCCAGCAGCACCGACGGGAGCTCTGGAAACACCATATATTTT
>TRBD1|-|TRBV5-6|TRBJ2-3
CASSLRRDRGRADTQYF
TGTGCCAGCAGCCTGAGAAGGGACAGGGGTAGGGCAGATACGCAGTATTTT